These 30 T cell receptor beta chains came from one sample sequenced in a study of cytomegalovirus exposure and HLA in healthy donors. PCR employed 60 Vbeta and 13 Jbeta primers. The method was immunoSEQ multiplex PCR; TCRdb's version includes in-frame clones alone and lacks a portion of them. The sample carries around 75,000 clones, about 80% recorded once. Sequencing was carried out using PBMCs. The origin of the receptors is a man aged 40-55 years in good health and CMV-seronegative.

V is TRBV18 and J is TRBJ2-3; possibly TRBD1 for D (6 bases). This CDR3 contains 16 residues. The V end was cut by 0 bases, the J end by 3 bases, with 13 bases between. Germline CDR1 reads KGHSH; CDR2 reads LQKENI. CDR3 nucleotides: TGTGCCAGCTCACCACCGAACAGGGCTGGAACAGATACGCAGTATTTT. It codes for CASSPPNRAGTDTQYF.

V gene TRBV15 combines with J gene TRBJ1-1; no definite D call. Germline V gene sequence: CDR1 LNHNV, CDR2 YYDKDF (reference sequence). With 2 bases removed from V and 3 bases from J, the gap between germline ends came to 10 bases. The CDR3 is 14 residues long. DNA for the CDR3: TGTGCCACCAGCAGATTTGAGAGAGACACTGAAGCTTTCTTT. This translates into CATSRFERDTEAFF.

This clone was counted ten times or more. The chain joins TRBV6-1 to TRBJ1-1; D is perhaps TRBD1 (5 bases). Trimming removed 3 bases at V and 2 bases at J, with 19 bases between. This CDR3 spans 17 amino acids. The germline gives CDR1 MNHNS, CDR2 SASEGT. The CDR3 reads CASSELKQAGKNTEAFF. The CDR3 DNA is TGTGCCAGCAGTGAGTTGAAACAGGCGGGAAAAAACACTGAAGCTTTCTTT.

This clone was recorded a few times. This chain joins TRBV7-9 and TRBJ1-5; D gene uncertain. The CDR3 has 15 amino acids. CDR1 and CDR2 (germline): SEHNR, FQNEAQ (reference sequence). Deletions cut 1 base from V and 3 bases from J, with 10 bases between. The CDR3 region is CASSLGPEHNQPQHF. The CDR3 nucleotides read TGTGCCAGCAGCTTAGGGCCAGAACACAATCAGCCCCAGCATTTT.

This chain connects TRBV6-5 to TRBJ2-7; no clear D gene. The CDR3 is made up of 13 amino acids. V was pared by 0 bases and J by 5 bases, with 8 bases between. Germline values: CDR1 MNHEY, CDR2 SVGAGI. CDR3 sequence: CASSYSRLDEQYF. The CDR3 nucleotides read TGTGCCAGCAGTTACTCGAGGTTGGACGAGCAGTACTTC.

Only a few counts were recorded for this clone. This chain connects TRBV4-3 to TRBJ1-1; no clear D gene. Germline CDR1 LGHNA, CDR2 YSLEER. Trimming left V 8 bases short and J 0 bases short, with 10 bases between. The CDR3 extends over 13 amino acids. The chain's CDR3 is CASSRNMNTEAFF. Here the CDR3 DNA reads TGCGCCAGCTCGCGGAACATGAACACTGAAGCTTTCTTT.

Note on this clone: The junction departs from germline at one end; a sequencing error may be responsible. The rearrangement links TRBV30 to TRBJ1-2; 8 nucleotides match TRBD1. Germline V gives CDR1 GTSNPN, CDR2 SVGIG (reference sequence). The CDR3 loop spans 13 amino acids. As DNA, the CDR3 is TGTGCCTGGGACAGGGGCCCAAACTATAGCTACACCTTC. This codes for CAWDRGPNYSYTF.

The CDR3 spells CASSPPLNTEAFF. CDR3 bases: TGTGCCAGCTCACCTCCCTTGAACACTGAAGCTTTCTTT. The chain uses TRBV18 and TRBJ1-1; no clear D gene. From germline, CDR1 is KGHSH and CDR2 LQKENI. V dropped 3 bases and J dropped 0 bases, with 5 bases sitting between them. The CDR3 has 13 amino acids. Filled out from reference TRBV18 and TRBJ1-1, the complete variable domain reads NAGVMQNPRHLVRRRGQEARLRCSPMKGHSHVYWYRQLPEEGLKFMVYLQKENIIDESGMPKERFSAEFPKEGPSILRIQQVVRGDSAAYFCASSPPLNTEAFFGQGTRLTVV.

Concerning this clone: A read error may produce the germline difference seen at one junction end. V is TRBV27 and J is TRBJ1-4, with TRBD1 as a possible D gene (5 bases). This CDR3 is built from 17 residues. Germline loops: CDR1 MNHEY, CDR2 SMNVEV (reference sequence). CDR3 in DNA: TGTGCCAGCCGTTTAGTCAGGGTAGGGGCAACTAATGAAAAACTGTTTTTT. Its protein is CASRLVRVGATNEKLFF.

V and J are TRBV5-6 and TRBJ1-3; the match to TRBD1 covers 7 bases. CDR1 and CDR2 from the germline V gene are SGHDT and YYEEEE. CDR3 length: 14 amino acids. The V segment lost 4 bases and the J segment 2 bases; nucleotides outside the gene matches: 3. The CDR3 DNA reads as TGTGCCAGCAGCCTGGGGACAGCTGGAAACACCATATATTTT. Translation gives CASSLGTAGNTIYF.

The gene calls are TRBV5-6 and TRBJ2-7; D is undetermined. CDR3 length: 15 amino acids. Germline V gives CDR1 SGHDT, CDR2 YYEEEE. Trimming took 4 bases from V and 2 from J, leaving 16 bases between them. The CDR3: CASSTPTTTTYEQYF. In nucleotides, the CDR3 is TGTGCCAGCAGCACGCCCACCACAACTACCTACGAGCAGTACTTC.

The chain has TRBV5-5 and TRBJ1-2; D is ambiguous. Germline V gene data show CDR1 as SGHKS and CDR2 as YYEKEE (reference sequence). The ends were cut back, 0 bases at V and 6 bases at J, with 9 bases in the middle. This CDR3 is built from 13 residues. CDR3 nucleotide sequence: TGTGCCAGCAGCTTGGCACAGAGGGATGGCTACACCTTC. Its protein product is CASSLAQRDGYTF.

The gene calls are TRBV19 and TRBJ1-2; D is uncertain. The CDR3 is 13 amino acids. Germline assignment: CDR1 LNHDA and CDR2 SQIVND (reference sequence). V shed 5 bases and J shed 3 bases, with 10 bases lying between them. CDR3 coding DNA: TGTGCCAGTAGTGGCCGCGGATACTATGGCTACACCTTC. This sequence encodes CASSGRGYYGYTF.

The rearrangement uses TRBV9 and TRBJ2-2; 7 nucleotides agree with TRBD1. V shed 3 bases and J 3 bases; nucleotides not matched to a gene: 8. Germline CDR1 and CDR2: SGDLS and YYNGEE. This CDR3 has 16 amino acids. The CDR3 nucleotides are TGTGCCAGCAGCGCGGGGATACAGGGGTACACCGGGGAGCTGTTTTTT. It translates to CASSAGIQGYTGELFF.

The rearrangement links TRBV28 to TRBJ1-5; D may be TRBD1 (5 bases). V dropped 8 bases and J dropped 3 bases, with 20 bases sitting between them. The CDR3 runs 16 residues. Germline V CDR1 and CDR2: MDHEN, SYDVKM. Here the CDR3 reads CASGSPGNSYNQPQHF. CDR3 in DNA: TGTGCCAGCGGGTCCCCAGGGAATTCCTACAATCAGCCCCAGCATTTT.

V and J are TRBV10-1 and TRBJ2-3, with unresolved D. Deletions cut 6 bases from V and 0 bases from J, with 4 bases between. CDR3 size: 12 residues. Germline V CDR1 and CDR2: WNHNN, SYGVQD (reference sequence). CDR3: CASSPSTDTQYF. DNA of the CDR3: TGCGCCAGCAGCCCTAGCACAGATACGCAGTATTTT.

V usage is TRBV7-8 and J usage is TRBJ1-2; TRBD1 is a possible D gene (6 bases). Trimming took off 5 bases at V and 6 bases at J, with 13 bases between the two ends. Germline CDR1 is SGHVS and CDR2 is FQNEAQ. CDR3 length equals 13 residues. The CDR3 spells CASSIQGSDGYTF. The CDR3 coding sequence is TGTGCCAGCAGCATACAGGGATCTGATGGCTACACCTTC.

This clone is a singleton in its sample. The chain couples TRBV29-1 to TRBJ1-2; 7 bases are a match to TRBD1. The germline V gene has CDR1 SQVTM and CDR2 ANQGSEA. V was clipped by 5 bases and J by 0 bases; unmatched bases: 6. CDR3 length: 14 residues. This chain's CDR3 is CSVRPGQTNYGYTF. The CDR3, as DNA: TGCAGCGTTCGCCCGGGACAGACTAACTATGGCTACACCTTC. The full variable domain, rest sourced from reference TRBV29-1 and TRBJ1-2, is SAVISQKPSRDICQRGTSLTIQCQVDSQVTMMFWYRQQPGQSLTLIATANQGSEATYESGFVIDKFPISRPNLTFSTLTVSNMSPEDSSIYLCSVRPGQTNYGYTFGSGTRLTVV.

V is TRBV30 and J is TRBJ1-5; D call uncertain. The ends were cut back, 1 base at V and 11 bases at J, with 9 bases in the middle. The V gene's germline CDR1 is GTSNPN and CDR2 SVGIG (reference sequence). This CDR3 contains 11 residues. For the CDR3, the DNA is TGTGCCTGGAGTGGAGGAGGAACCCAGCATTTT. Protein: CAWSGGGTQHF.

The CDR3 DNA is TGCGCCAGCAGCCTCAAAGCGGGGGAGACCTACGAGCAGTACTTC. Its protein product is CASSLKAGETYEQYF. The V and J genes are TRBV4-1 and TRBJ2-7, with 8 nucleotides matching TRBD2. Germline loops: CDR1 MGHRA, CDR2 YSYEKL. The CDR3 extends over 15 amino acids. With V trimmed by 4 bases and J by 2 bases, 7 bases remained unmatched.

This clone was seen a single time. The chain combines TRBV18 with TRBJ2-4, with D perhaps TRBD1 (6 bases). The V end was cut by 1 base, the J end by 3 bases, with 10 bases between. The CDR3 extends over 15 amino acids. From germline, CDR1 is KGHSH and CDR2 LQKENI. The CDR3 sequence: CASSPQTGDKNIQYF. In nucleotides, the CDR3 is TGTGCCAGCTCACCACAGACAGGAGACAAAAACATTCAGTACTTC.

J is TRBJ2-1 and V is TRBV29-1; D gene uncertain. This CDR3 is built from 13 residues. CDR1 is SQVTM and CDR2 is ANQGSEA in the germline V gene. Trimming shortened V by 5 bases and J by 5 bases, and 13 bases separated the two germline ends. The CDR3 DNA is TGCAGCGTTCACCTCTCCGGTCACAATGAGCAGTTCTTC. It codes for CSVHLSGHNEQFF.

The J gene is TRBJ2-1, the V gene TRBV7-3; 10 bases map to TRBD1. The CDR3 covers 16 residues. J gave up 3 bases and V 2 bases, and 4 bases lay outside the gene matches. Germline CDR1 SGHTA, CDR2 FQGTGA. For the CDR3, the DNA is TGTGCCAGCAGCTTAGGAGGGGACAGGGGCTACAATGAGCAGTTCTTC. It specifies CASSLGGDRGYNEQFF.

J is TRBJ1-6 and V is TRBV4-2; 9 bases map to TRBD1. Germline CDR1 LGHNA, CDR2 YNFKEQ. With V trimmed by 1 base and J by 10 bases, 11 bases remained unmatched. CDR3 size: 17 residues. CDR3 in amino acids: CASSQGGTGIIESPLHF. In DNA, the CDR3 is TGTGCCAGCAGCCAAGGGGGGACAGGGATTATCGAGTCACCCCTCCACTTT.

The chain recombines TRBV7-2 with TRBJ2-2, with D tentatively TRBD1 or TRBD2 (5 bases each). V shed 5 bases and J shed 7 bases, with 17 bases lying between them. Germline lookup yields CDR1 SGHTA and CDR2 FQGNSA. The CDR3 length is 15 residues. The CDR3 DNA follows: TGTGCCAGCAGCATAGAGGGGCAGGGATTCGGGGAGCTGTTTTTT. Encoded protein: CASSIEGQGFGELFF.

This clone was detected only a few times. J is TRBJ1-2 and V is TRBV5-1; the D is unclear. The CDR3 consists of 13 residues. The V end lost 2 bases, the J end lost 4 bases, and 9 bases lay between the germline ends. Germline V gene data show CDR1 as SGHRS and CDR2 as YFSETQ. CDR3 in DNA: TGCGCCAGCAGCTTCTTTCTGAGCTATGGCTACACCTTC. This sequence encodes CASSFFLSYGYTF. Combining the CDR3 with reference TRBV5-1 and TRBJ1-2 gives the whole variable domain KAGVTQTPRYLIKTRGQQVTLSCSPISGHRSVSWYQQTPGQGLQFLFEYFSETQRNKGNFPGRFSGRQFSNSRSEMNVSTLELGDSALYLCASSFFLSYGYTFGSGTRLTVV.

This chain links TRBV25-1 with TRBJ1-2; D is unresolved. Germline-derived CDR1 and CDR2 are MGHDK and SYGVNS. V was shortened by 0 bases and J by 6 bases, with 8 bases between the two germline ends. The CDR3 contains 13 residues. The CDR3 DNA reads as TGTGCCAGCAGTGAATATTTACAGCATGGCTACACCTTC. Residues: CASSEYLQHGYTF.

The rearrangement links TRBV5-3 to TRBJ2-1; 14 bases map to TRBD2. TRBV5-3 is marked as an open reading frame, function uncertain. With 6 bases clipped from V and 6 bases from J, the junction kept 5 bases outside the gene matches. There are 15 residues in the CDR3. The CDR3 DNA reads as TGTGCCAGAAAGACTAGCGGGGGGGCCCCCAATGAGCAGTTCTTC. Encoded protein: CARKTSGGAPNEQFF.

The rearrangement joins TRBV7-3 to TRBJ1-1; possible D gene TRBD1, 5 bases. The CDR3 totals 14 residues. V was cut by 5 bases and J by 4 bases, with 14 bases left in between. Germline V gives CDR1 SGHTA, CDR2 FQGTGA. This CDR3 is CASSPTVRGTEAFF. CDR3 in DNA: TGTGCCAGCAGCCCGACAGTGCGGGGCACTGAAGCTTTCTTT.

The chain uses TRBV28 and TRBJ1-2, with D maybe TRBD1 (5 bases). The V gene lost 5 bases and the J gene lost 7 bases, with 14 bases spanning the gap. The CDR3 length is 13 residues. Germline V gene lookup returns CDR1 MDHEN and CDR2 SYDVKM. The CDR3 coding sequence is TGTGCCAGCAGTAAAGGGAGGGGCCCTGGCTACACCTTC. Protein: CASSKGRGPGYTF.